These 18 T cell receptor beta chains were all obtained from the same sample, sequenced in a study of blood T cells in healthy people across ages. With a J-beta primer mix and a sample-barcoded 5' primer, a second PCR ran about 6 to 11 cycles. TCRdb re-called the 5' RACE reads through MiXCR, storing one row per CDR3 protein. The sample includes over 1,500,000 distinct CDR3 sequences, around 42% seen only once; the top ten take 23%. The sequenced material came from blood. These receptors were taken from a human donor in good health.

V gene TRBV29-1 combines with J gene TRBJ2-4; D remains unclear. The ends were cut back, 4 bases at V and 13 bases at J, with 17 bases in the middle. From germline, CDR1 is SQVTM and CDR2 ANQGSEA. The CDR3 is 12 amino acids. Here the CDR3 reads CSVVVPYNEQYF. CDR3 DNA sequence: TGCAGCGTTGTAGTGCCCTACAATGAGCAGTACTTC.

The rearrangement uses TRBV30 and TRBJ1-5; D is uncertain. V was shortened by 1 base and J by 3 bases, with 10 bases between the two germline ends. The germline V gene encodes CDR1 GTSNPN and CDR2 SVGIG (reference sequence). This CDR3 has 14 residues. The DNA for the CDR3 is TGTGCCTGGAGTGCCGGATACCCCAATCAGCCCCAGCATTTT. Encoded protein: CAWSAGYPNQPQHF.

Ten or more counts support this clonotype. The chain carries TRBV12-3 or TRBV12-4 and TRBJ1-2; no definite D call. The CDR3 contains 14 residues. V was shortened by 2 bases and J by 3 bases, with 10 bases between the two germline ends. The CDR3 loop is CASSLTGGHYGYTF. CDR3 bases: TGTGCCAGCAGTTTAACGGGAGGGCACTATGGCTACACCTTC.

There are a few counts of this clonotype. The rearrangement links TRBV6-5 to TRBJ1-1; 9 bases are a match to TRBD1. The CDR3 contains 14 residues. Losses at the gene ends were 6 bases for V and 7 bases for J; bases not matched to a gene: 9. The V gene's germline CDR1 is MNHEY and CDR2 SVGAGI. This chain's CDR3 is CASSLRDRVFEAFF. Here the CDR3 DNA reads TGTGCCAGCAGCCTCCGGGACAGGGTTTTTGAAGCTTTCTTT.

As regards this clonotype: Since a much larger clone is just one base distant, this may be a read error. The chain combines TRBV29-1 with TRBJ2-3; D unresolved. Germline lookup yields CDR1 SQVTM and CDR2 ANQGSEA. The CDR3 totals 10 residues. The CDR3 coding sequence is TGCAGCGCTGAAGAGGATACGCAGTATTTT. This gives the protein CSAEEDTQYF.

The CDR3 coding sequence is TGTGCCAGCAGTGAACAGAATGAAAAACTGTTTTTT. It is translated as CASSEQNEKLFF. This chain uses TRBV6-2 or TRBV6-3 with TRBJ1-4, with D uncertain. The CDR3 is made up of 12 amino acids. The V end was cut by 5 bases, the J end by 5 bases, with 6 bases between. Per germline, CDR1 MNHEY and CDR2 SVGEGT.

CDR3: CSVRGQAATEAFF. CDR3 nucleotide sequence: TGCAGCGTTCGGGGACAGGCGGCCACTGAAGCTTTCTTT. This chain uses TRBV29-1 with TRBJ1-1, with 8 bases identical to TRBD1. From germline, CDR1 is SQVTM and CDR2 ANQGSEA. J lost 4 bases, V lost 5 bases, and 6 bases had no gene match. This CDR3 is built from 13 residues.

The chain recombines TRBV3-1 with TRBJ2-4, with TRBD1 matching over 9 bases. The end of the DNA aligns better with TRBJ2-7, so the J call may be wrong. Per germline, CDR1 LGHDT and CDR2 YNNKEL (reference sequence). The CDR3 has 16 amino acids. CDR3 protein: CASSQVGTGTRYEQYF. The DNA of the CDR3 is TGTGCCAGCAGCCAAGTGGGGACAGGGACCCGCTACGAGCAGTACTTC.

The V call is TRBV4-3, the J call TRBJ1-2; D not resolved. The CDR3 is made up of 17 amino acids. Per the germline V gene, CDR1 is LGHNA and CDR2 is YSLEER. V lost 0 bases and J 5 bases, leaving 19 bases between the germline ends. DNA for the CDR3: TGCGCCAGCAGCCAAGATAGTTTCAGTCAACTTAGGTATGGCTACACCTTC. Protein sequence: CASSQDSFSQLRYGYTF.

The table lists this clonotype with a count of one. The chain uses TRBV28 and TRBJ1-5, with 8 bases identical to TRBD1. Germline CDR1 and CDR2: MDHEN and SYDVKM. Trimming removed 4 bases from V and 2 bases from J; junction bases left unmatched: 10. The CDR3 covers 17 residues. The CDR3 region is CASSSPRGLIRNQPQHF. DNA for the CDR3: TGTGCCAGCAGTTCCCCCAGGGGGCTGATACGCAATCAGCCCCAGCATTTT.

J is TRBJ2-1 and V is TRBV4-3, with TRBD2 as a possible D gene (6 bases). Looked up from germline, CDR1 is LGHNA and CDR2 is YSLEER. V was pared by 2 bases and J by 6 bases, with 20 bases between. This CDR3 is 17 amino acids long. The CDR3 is CASSQRLAGRQVNEQFF. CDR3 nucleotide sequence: TGCGCCAGCAGCCAAAGATTGGCGGGGAGGCAAGTCAATGAGCAGTTCTTC.

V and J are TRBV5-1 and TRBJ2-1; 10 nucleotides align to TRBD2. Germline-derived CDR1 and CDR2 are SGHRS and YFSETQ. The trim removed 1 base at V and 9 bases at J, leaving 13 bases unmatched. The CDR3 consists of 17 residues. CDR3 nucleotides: TGCGCCAGCAGCTTGTACGGGCTAGCGGGGGTGAGGGGTGAGCAGTTCTTC. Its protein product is CASSLYGLAGVRGEQFF.

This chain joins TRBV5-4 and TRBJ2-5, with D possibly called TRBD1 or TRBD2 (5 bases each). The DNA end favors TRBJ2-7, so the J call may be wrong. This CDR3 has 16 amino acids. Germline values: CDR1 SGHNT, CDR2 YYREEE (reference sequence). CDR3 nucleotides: TGTGCCAGCAGCCCGGGGACCGTACGAAGCTCGGGCGAGCAGTACTTC. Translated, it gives CASSPGTVRSSGEQYF.

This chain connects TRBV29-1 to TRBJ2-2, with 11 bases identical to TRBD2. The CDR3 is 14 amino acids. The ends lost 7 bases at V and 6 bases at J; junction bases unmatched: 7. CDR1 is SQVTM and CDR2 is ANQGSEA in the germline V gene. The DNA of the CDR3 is TGCAGCGCCCTAGCGGGGGGTACCTCCGGGGAGCTGTTTTTT. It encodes CSALAGGTSGELFF.

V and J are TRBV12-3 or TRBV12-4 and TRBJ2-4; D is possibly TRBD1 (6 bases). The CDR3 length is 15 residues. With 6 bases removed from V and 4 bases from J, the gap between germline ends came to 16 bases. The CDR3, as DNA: TGTGCCAGCAGAGATACAGGGTCCCCGAAAAACATTCAGTACTTC. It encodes CASRDTGSPKNIQYF.

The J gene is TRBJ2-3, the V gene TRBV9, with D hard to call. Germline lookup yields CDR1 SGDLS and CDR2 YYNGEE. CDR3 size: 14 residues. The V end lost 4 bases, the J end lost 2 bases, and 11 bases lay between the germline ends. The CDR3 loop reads CASSPWHYTDTQYF. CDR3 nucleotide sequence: TGTGCCAGCAGCCCCTGGCACTACACAGATACGCAGTATTTT.

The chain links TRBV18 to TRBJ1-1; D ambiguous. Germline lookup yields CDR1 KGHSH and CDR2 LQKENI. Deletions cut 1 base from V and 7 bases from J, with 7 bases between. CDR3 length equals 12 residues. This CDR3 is CASSPRRDEAFF. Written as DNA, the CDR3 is TGTGCCAGCTCACCACGAAGGGATGAAGCTTTCTTT.

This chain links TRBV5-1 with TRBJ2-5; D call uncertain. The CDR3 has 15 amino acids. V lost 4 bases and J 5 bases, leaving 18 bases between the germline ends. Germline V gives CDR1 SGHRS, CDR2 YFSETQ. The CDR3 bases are TGCGCCAGCAGCCCCGCGGCGGACGAGTTGGAGACCCAGTACTTC. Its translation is CASSPAADELETQYF.